This TCR beta chain was obtained from a study of T-cell memory formation after mild COVID-19. TCRdb redid the calling of the 5' RACE reads with MiXCR, one entry per CDR3 protein. This sample has approximately 89,000 distinct CDR3 sequences, with around 13% found just once. In the case of this clonotype: The antigen remains unidentified.

The CDR3 loop spans 11 amino acids. V lost 3 bases and J lost 11, with 10 bases in between. Study-level points and caveats: Pre-infection memory contained some responding clones, which suggested that cross-reactive memory had joined. Mostly located in CM and EM were contracting CD4+ clones, with contracting CD8+ clones located in EMRA. Contracting clones from day 15 to 85 showed balanced CD4/CD8; later expanders favored CD4+.

The chain has TRBV12-3 or TRBV12-4 and TRBJ1-1, with a tentative D call TRBD1 (5 bases). Source material: PBMCs or a T cell subset sorted from them (not recorded which). This receptor was obtained from a man aged 18-30 years who had mild COVID-19 (a few samples of this study predate the infection). Cell type and time point are not known. CDR3 region: CASSFSGTAFF. The CDR3 DNA reads as TGTGCCAGCAGTTTTTCGGGGACGGCTTTCTTT.